This record covers a single TCR beta chain. The antigen remains undetermined. Donors showed nominal health when sampled, although they likely had unrecorded immune exposures. The CDR3 sequence is 14 residues long. With V trimmed by 4 bases and J by 2 bases, 5 bases remained unmatched. Germline-derived CDR1 and CDR2 are SGHRS and YFSETQ. Primers for the PCR totalled 60 Vbeta and 13 Jbeta. Measured with immunoSEQ multiplex PCR; TCRdb has only the in-frame clones, and not every one. This table has about 67,000 clones, 80% to 90% appearing once. This sample is drawn from a study of cytomegalovirus exposure and HLA in healthy donors. Points from the study as a whole: For TCR beta chains, V- and J-gene trimming was later linked to a missense DCLRE1C variant. Whilst most TCR sequences proved rare, a subset of public TCRs occurred across many donors. Because they were indistinguishable, some V segments, including TRBV6-2 and TRBV6-3, were excluded.

This chain uses TRBV5-1 with TRBJ2-7, with 8 bases identical to TRBD1. The sample taken for sequencing was PBMCs. This clonotype was obtained from a young woman in good health and CMV-seropositive. CDR3 nucleotide sequence: TGCGCCAGCAGCCCGACAGGGGTCCCCTACGAGCAGTACTTC. Encoded protein: CASSPTGVPYEQYF.